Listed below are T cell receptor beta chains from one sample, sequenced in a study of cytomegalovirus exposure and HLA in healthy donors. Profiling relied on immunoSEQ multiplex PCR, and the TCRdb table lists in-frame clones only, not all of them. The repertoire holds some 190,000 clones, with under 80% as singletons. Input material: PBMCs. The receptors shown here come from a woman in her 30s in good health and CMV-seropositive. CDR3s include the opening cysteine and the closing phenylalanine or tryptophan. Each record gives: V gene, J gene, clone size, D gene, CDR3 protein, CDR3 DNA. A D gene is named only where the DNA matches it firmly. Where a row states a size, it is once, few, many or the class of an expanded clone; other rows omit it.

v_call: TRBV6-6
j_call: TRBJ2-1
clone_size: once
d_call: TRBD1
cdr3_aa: CASSYSSRDRGFRFF
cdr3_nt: TGTGCCAGCAGTTACTCGAGTAGGGACAGGGGATTTAGGTTCTTC

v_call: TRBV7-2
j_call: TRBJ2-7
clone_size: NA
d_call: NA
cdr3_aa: CAVGLLYEQYF
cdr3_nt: TGTGCTGTGGGGCTCCTCTACGAGCAGTACTTC

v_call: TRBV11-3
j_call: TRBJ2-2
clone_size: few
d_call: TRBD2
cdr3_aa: CASSFHRASGGPFTGELFF
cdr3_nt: TGTGCCAGCAGCTTCCATAGGGCTAGCGGGGGGCCTTTTACCGGGGAGCTGTTTTTT

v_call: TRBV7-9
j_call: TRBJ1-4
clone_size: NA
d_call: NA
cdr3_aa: CASRRVEEEKLFF
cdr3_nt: TGTGCCAGCAGGAGGGTGGAGGAGGAAAAACTGTTTTTT

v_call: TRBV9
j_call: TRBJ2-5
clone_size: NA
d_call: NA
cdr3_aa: CASSQTAQETQYF
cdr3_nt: TGTGCCAGCAGCCAGACAGCACAAGAGACCCAGTACTTC

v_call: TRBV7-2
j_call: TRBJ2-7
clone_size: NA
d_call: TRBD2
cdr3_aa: CASSSYVAGGVYEQYF
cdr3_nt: TGTGCCAGCAGCTCCTACGTAGCGGGGGGGGTCTACGAGCAGTACTTC

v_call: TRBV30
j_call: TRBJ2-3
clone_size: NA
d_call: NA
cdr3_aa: CAWSPPTDTQYF
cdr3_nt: TGTGCCTGGAGTCCCCCGACAGATACGCAGTATTTT

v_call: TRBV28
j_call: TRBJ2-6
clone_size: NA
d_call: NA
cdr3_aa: CAARQQGTNVLTF
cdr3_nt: TGTGCCGCTCGACAGCAGGGGACGAACGTCCTGACTTTC

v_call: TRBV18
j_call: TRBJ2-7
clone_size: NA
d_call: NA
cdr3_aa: CASSPRDKPYEQYF
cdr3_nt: TGTGCCAGCTCCCCCCGGGACAAGCCCTACGAGCAGTACTTC

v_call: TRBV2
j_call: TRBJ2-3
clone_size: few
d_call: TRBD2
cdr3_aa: CASRERGAVLDTQYF
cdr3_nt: TGTGCCAGCCGGGAGCGGGGGGCCGTCCTAGATACGCAGTATTTT

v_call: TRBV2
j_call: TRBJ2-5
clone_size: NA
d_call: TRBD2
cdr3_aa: CASSRLAGGIETQYF
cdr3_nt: TGTGCCAGCAGTAGACTAGCGGGGGGTATCGAGACCCAGTACTTC

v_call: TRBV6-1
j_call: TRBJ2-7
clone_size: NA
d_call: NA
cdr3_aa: CASRLRQDSYEQYF
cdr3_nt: TGTGCCAGCAGACTTCGACAGGACTCCTACGAGCAGTACTTC

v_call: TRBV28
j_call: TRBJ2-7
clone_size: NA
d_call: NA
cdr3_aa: CASSPQGSVREQYF
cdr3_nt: TGTGCCAGCAGTCCACAGGGTTCGGTGCGGGAGCAGTACTTC

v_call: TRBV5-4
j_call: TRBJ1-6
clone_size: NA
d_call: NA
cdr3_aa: CASSSTGNSPLHF
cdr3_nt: TGTGCCAGCAGCTCAACAGGGAACTCACCCCTCCACTTT

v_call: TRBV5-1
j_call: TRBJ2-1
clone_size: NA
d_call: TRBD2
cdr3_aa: CASSLSGGSYNEQFF
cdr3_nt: TGCGCCAGCAGCTTGAGCGGGGGGTCCTACAATGAGCAGTTCTTC

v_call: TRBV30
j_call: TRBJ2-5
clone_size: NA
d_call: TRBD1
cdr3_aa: CAWESGTGLEETQYF
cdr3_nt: TGTGCCTGGGAGTCCGGGACAGGGCTTGAAGAGACCCAGTACTTC

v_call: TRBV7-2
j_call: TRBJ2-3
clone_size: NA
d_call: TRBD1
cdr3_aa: CASSYGTGADTQYF
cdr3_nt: TGTGCCAGCAGCTACGGGACAGGGGCCGATACGCAGTATTTT

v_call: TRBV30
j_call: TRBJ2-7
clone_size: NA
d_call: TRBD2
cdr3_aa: CAWSVLADYEQYF
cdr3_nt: TGTGCCTGGAGTGTACTAGCGGACTACGAGCAGTACTTC

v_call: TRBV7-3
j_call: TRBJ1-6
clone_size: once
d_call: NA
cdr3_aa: CASSQAGGSPLHF
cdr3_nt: TGTGCCAGCAGTCAGGCGGGGGGCTCACCCCTCCACTTT

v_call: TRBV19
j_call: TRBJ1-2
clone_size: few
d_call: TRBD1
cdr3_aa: CASAQGADQYGYTF
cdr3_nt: TGTGCCAGCGCACAGGGGGCGGACCAATATGGCTACACCTTC

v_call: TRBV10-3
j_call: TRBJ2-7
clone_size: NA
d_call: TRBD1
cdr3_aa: CATGGTSYEQYF
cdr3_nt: TGTGCCACAGGGGGCACTTCCTACGAGCAGTACTTC

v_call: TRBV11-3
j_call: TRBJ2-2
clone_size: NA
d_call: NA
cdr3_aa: CASSLGPNTGELFF
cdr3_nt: TGTGCCAGCAGCTTAGGGCCGAACACCGGGGAGCTGTTTTTT

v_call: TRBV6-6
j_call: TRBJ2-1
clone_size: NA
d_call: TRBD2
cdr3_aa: CASSQRGGAYNEQFF
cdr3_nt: TGTGCCAGCAGTCAACGGGGGGGGGCGTACAATGAGCAGTTCTTC

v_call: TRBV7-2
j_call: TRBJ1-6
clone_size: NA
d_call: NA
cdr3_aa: CASSYSRDIRDSPLHF
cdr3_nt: TGTGCCAGCAGCTACTCCAGGGATATCCGGGATTCACCCCTCCACTTT

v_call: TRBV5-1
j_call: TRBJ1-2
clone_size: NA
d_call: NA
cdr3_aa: CASSLDPGNYGYTF
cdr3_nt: TGCGCCAGCAGCTTGGATCCAGGGAACTATGGCTACACCTTC

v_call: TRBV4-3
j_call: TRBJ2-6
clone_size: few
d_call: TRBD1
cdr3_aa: CASSQEGQGSGANVLTF
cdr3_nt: TGCGCCAGCAGCCAAGAAGGACAGGGCTCTGGGGCCAACGTCCTGACTTTC

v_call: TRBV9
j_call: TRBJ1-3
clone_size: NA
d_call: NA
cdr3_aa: CASSLLGGSGNTIYF
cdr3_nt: TGTGCCAGCAGCTTACTCGGGGGGTCGGGAAACACCATATATTTT

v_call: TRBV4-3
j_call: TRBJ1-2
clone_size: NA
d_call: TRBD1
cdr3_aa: CASSQEWGTGGPNYGYTF
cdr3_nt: TGCGCCAGCAGCCAAGAGTGGGGGACAGGGGGCCCTAACTATGGCTACACCTTC

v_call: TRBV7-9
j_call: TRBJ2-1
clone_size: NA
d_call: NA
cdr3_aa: CASSFRLAYNEQFF
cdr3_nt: TGTGCCAGCAGCTTTCGACTAGCCTACAATGAGCAGTTCTTC

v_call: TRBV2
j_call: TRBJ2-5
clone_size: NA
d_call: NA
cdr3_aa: CASSEGVSGLQETQYF
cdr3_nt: TGTGCCAGCAGTGAAGGGGTTAGCGGTTTACAAGAGACCCAGTACTTC

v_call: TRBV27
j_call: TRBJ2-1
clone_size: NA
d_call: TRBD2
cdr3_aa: CASSLYPSGGAGVNEQFF
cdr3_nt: TGTGCCAGCAGTTTATATCCTAGCGGGGGGGCCGGGGTGAATGAGCAGTTCTTC

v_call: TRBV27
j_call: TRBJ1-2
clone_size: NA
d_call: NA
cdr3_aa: CASSTRAEGNYGYTF
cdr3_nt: TGTGCCAGCAGTACCCGCGCGGAAGGTAACTATGGCTACACCTTC

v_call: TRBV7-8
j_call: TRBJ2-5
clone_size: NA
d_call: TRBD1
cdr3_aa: CASSLRRTGGPKETQYF
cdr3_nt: TGTGCCAGCAGCTTAAGGCGGACAGGGGGACCAAAAGAGACCCAGTACTTC

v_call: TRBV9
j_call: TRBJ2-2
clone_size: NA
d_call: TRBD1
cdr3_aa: CASSPPGTGKAGELFF
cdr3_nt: TGTGCCAGCAGCCCCCCCGGGACAGGGAAGGCCGGGGAGCTGTTTTTT

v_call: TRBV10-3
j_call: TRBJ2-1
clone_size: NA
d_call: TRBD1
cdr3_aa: CAISGQGADNEQFF
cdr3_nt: TGTGCCATCAGTGGACAGGGGGCTGACAATGAGCAGTTCTTC

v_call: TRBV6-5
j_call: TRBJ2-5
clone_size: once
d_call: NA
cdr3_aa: CASSYSGQTQYF
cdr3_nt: TGTGCCAGCAGTTACTCGGGGCAGACCCAGTACTTC

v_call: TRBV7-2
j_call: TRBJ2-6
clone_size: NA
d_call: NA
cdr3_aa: CASSSRDTRSGANVLTF
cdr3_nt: TGTGCCAGCAGCTCCCGGGACACAAGGTCTGGGGCCAACGTCCTGACTTTC

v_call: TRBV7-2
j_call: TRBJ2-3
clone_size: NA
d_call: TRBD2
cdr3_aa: CASSSRTSGVGTDTQYF
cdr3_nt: TGTGCCAGCAGCTCGAGGACTAGCGGGGTCGGCACAGATACGCAGTATTTT

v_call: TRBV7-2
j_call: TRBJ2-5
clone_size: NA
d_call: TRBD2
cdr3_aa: CASVIEERGKGRETQYF
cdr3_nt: TGTGCCAGCGTGATCGAAGAGCGGGGGAAAGGGCGAGAGACCCAGTACTTC

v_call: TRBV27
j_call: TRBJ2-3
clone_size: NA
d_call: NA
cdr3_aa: CASSRTGRVDTQYF
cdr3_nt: TGTGCCAGCAGCAGGACAGGGAGGGTGGATACGCAGTATTTT

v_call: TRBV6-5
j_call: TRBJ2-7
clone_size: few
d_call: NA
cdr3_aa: CASSPPGYSYEQYF
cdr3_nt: TGTGCCAGCAGCCCCCCGGGGTACTCCTACGAGCAGTACTTC

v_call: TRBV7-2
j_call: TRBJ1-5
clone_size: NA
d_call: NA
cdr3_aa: CASSLVGDSNQPQHF
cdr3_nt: TGTGCCAGCAGCTTAGTCGGGGATAGCAATCAGCCCCAGCATTTT

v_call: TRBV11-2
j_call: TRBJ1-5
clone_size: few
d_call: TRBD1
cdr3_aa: CASSLDRVGQPQHF
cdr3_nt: TGTGCCAGCAGCTTGGACAGGGTGGGCCAGCCCCAGCATTTT

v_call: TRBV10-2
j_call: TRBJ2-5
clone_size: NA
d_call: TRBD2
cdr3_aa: CASARAGGIETQYF
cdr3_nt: TGCGCCAGCGCCAGGGCGGGGGGGATAGAGACCCAGTACTTC

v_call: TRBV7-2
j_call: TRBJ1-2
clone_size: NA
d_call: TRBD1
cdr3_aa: CASSARDRAYGYTF
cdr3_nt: TGTGCCAGCAGCGCGCGGGACAGGGCCTATGGCTACACCTTC

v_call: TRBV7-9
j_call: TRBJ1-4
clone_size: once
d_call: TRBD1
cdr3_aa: CASSSDRGATNEKLFF
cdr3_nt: TGTGCCAGCAGCTCGGACAGGGGTGCAACTAATGAAAAACTGTTTTTT

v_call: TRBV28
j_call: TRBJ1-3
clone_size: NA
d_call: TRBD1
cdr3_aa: CASSSVTGRNTIYF
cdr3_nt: TGTGCCAGCAGTTCTGTGACAGGGCGAAACACCATATATTTT

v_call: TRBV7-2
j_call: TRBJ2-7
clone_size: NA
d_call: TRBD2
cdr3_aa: CASSPGGGNEQYF
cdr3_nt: TGTGCCAGCAGCCCGGGGGGGGGTAACGAGCAGTACTTC

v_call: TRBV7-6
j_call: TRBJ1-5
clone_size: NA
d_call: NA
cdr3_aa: CASSMYAGLKGNQPQHF
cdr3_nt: TGTGCCAGCAGCATGTACGCAGGGCTAAAGGGCAATCAGCCCCAGCATTTT

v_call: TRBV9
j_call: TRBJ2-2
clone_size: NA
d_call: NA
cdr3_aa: CASSARTRTGELFF
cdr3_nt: TGTGCCAGCAGCGCCAGGACACGCACCGGGGAGCTGTTTTTT

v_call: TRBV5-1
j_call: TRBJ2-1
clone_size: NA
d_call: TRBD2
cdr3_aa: CASSSKTSGALWFF
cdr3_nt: TGCGCCAGCAGTTCTAAGACTAGCGGGGCCCTTTGGTTCTTC

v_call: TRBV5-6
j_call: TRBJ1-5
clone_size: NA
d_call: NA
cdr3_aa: CASSLYTGFNQPQHF
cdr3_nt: TGTGCCAGCAGCCTCTACACAGGGTTCAATCAGCCCCAGCATTTT

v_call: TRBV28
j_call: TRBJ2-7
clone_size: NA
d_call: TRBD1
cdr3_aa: CASSSDRPRIQNYEQYF
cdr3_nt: TGTGCCAGCAGTTCGGACAGGCCGAGGATTCAAAATTACGAGCAGTACTTC

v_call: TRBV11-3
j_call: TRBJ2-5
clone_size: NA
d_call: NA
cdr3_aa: CASSPGQETQYF
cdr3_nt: TGTGCCAGCAGCCCGGGCCAAGAGACCCAGTACTTC

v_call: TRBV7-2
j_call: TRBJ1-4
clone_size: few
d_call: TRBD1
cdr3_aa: CASSLTGQGAREKLFF
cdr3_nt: TGTGCCAGCAGCTTAACGGGACAGGGGGCTCGGGAAAAACTGTTTTTT

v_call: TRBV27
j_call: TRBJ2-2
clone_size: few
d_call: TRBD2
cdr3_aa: CASSPTTSAVGELFF
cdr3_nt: TGTGCCAGCAGTCCCACGACTAGCGCCGTCGGGGAGCTGTTTTTT

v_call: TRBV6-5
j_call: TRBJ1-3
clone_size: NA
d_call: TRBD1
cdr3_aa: CASSSRDSLTGNTIYF
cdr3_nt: TGTGCCAGCAGTTCCCGGGACAGTCTAACTGGAAACACCATATATTTT